Within the sample, the clone carrying this T cell receptor beta chain is medium-sized (0.01 to 0.1%). No antigen is known for it. MiXCR, applied by TCRdb to the multiplex PCR reads, yields one record per CDR3 protein. Of about 14,000 distinct CDR3 sequences listed, approximately 50% are singletons. These data belong to a study of breast tumors, draining lymph nodes, adjacent tissues. The CDR3 length is 14 residues. Per germline, CDR1 SGHVS and CDR2 FNYEAQ. V lost 5 bases, J lost 11 bases, and 22 bases lay in between. The study, taken as a whole, reports: Data only fit, rather than demonstrated, lymph node origin of most tumor T cells. Findings are consistent with lymph node origin and intratumoral expansion of most tumor T cells. Tumors had less TCR diversity than lymph nodes, more than nontumor tissue. Luminal-like breast cancer showed significantly higher tumor–nontumor repertoire similarity than basal-like.

The origin of this receptor is a female donor with breast cancer. Some clones in this sample may be carry-over from other donors' samples. The rearrangement links TRBV7-6 to TRBJ2-7; tentatively, D is TRBD1 or TRBD2 (5 bases each). Sequencing was performed on tumor-adjacent breast tissue. The chain's CDR3 is CASSQLSSGGWEYF. The CDR3 bases are TGTGCCAGCAGCCAACTGAGTAGTGGGGGTTGGGAGTACTTC.